This T cell receptor beta chain emerged from a study of PD-1 blockade in classical Hodgkin lymphoma. About the study: Intravenous nivolumab at 3 mg/kg was given to patients every 2 weeks. Study-level results: Still unresolved is the cause of the repertoire differences, which may be disease activity or prior therapy.

Every patient experienced relapse after autologous stem cell transplantation, and brentuximab vedotin exposure varied. Measured with immunoSEQ multiplex PCR; TCRdb has only the in-frame clones, and not every one. The table includes about 41,000 clones, around 75% detected once. Points on this clone: Its antigen is currently unknown.

The V end lost 7 bases, the J end lost 0 bases, and 12 bases lay between the germline ends. Germline V gives CDR1 SGHTA, CDR2 FQGNSA. There are 15 residues in the CDR3. This sample comprised peripheral blood mononuclear cells (PBMCs), obtained at baseline. The rearrangement joins TRBV7-2 to TRBJ2-2, with D unresolved. The receptor was isolated from a human donor with classical Hodgkin lymphoma. CDR3 sequence: CASNLRSTNTGELFF. The CDR3 coding sequence is TGTGCCAGCAACCTTAGGAGCACGAACACCGGGGAGCTGTTTTTT. The full variable domain, completed using reference TRBV7-2 and TRBJ2-2, is GAGVSQSPSNKVTEKGKDVELRCDPISGHTALYWYRQSLGQGLEFLIYFQGNSAPDKSGLPSDRFSAERTGGSVSTLTIQRTQQEDSAVYLCASNLRSTNTGELFFGEGSRLTVL.